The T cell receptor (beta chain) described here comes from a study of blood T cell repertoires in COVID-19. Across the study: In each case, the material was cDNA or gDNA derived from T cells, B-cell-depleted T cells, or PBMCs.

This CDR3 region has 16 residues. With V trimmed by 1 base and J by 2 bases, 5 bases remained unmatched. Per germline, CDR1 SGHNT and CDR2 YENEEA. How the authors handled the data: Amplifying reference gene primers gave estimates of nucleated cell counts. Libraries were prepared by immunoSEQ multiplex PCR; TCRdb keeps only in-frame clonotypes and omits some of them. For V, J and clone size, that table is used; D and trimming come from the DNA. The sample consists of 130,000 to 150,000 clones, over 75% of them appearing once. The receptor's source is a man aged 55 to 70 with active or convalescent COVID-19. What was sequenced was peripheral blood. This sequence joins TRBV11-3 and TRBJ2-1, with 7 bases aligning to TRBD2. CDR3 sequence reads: CASSLGGGIAYNEQFF. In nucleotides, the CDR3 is TGTGCCAGCAGCTTAGGGGGGGGTATCGCCTACAATGAGCAGTTCTTC.